Listed below are T cell receptor beta chains from one sample, sequenced in a study of long-term antiretroviral therapy in people with HIV. Using immunoSEQ multiplex PCR, the repertoire was profiled, and TCRdb retains in-frame clones only, with some absent. This table holds 25,000 to 35,000 clones, over 90% found once. The sample was unsorted PBMCs, taken almost 6.6 years after starting antiretroviral therapy. The receptors derive from a middle-aged woman with HIV. Each CDR3 is given with its conserved first and last residue. D genes are given only for firm matches. Not all rows give a size; the values are once, few, many and, for expanded clones, a class.

d_gene,j_gene,abundance,v_gene,CDR3aa,CDR3nt
TRBD1,TRBJ1-5,-,TRBV2,CASRQQGGISNQPQHF,TGTGCCAGCAGGCAACAGGGGGGGATAAGCAATCAGCCCCAGCATTTT
-,TRBJ1-6,-,TRBV18,CASSPSVNRGNSPLHF,TGTGCCAGCTCACCTTCAGTAAACCGGGGCAATTCACCCCTCCACTTT
TRBD2,TRBJ2-1,-,TRBV27,CASSLGLAGQYNEQFF,TGTGCCAGCAGCTTGGGACTAGCGGGGCAGTACAATGAGCAGTTCTTC
TRBD1,TRBJ1-5,-,TRBV6-1,CASTPDRGQGQPQHF,TGTGCCAGCACCCCAGACAGGGGGCAGGGTCAGCCCCAGCATTTT
-,TRBJ1-5,-,TRBV6-5,CASSFSTGIQPQHF,TGTGCCAGCAGTTTCTCAACAGGGATACAGCCCCAGCATTTT
-,TRBJ1-1,-,TRBV6-4,CASRPWGVSTEAFF,TGTGCCAGCAGGCCTTGGGGGGTGAGCACTGAAGCTTTCTTT
-,TRBJ1-6,-,TRBV18,CASSTNPDSPLHF,TGTGCCAGCTCAACCAACCCGGATTCACCCCTCCACTTT
-,TRBJ1-2,-,TRBV6-1,CASSEAKGNYGYTF,TGTGCCAGCAGTGAAGCGAAGGGAAACTATGGCTACACCTTC
TRBD1,TRBJ1-2,-,TRBV27,CASRTRTGVGRYGYTF,TGTGCCAGCAGGACACGGACAGGGGTGGGTAGATATGGCTACACCTTC
-,TRBJ2-2,-,TRBV10-3,CAIKNRDLGDTGELFF,TGTGCCATCAAAAACCGGGACCTGGGCGACACCGGGGAGCTGTTTTTT
TRBD1,TRBJ2-1,-,TRBV7-2,CASSLEWTGYNEQFF,TGTGCCAGCAGCTTAGAATGGACAGGCTACAATGAGCAGTTCTTC
-,TRBJ1-6,-,TRBV6-5,CASSYSAGDGSPLHF,TGTGCCAGCAGTTACTCAGCAGGGGACGGTTCACCCCTCCACTTT
-,TRBJ1-6,-,TRBV6-5,CASSEGQLNSPLHF,TGTGCCAGCAGTGAGGGGCAGCTCAATTCACCCCTCCACTTT
-,TRBJ1-2,once,TRBV6-5,CASSHQLYSDGYTF,TGTGCCAGCAGCCACCAATTGTACAGCGATGGCTACACCTTC
TRBD1,TRBJ1-1,-,TRBV13,CASSQPGTGANTEAFF,TGTGCCAGCAGCCAACCAGGGACAGGGGCTAACACTGAAGCTTTCTTT
TRBD2,TRBJ2-5,-,TRBV2,CASTGDYLIETQYF,TGTGCCAGTACCGGGGACTACCTTATAGAGACCCAGTACTTC
TRBD1,TRBJ1-1,-,TRBV5-4,CASSLKTGGNTEAFF,TGTGCCAGCAGCTTGAAGACAGGGGGGAACACTGAAGCTTTCTTT
-,TRBJ1-1,-,TRBV11-2,CASSRTGTRNTEAFF,TGTGCCAGCAGCCGAACCGGGACGCGGAACACTGAAGCTTTCTTT
-,TRBJ1-2,-,TRBV10-3,CAISAMEGSYGYTF,TGTGCCATCAGTGCCATGGAGGGCAGCTATGGCTACACCTTC
-,TRBJ2-3,-,TRBV5-1,CASSFQTVSSTDTQYF,TGCGCCAGCAGCTTTCAAACAGTGTCTAGCACAGATACGCAGTATTTT
-,TRBJ2-3,-,TRBV7-9,CASSSLGTDTQYF,TGTGCCAGCAGCTCTCTGGGGACAGATACGCAGTATTTT
-,TRBJ2-7,-,TRBV6-1,CASSGGNRREQYF,TGTGCCAGCAGTGGGGGGAACAGGAGAGAGCAGTACTTC
TRBD1,TRBJ1-5,-,TRBV29-1,CSVGGQTSNQPQHF,TGCAGCGTTGGGGGACAGACTAGCAATCAGCCCCAGCATTTT
-,TRBJ2-1,-,TRBV21-1,CASSGGTSGGAYNEQFF,TGTGCCAGCAGCGGCGGGACTAGCGGGGGGGCGTACAATGAGCAGTTCTTC
TRBD1,TRBJ1-1,-,TRBV19,CASGQGDMNTEAFF,TGTGCCAGCGGACAGGGCGACATGAACACTGAAGCTTTCTTT
-,TRBJ1-6,once,TRBV9,CASSSQGYNSPLHF,TGTGCCAGCAGTTCTCAGGGGTATAATTCACCCCTCCACTTT
TRBD1,TRBJ2-3,-,TRBV29-1,CSVQPGQGLSTDTQYF,TGCAGCGTGCAGCCGGGACAGGGGCTTAGCACAGATACGCAGTATTTT
-,TRBJ1-2,-,TRBV5-6,CASSFGVNYGHTF,TGTGCCAGCAGCTTTGGGGTTAACTATGGCCACACCTTC
-,TRBJ1-3,-,TRBV4-1,CASSRKDSKSLSGNTIYF,TGCGCCAGCAGCCGAAAGGACAGCAAATCTCTCTCTGGAAACACCATATATTTT
-,TRBJ1-5,-,TRBV7-9,CASSSETGAQHF,TGTGCCAGCAGCTCCGAGACTGGGGCCCAGCATTTT
TRBD1,TRBJ1-4,-,TRBV6-6,CASSIRQGREKLFF,TGTGCCAGCAGCATTCGACAGGGGAGGGAAAAACTGTTTTTT
-,TRBJ2-2,-,TRBV5-6,CASSLGAGYFTGELFF,TGTGCCAGCAGCTTGGGTGCAGGGTACTTTACCGGGGAGCTGTTTTTT
TRBD2,TRBJ2-5,once,TRBV5-5,CASSPKLAGGLETQYF,TGTGCCAGCAGCCCTAAACTAGCGGGGGGGTTGGAGACCCAGTACTTC
-,TRBJ2-2,-,TRBV2,CASTPRATGELFF,TGTGCCAGCACCCCCCGTGCGACCGGGGAGCTGTTTTTT
-,TRBJ2-7,-,TRBV2,CATKPERGAADFF,TGTGCCACCAAACCAGAGAGGGGGGCCGCCGACTTTTTC
TRBD1,TRBJ2-1,-,TRBV5-1,CASSPGTGGNEQFF,TGCGCCAGCAGCCCCGGGACAGGGGGCAATGAGCAGTTCTTC
-,TRBJ1-3,-,TRBV18,CASSPGRGNTIYF,TGTGCCAGCTCACCGGGCAGAGGAAACACCATATATTTT
-,TRBJ1-1,-,TRBV2,CASKRMNTEAFF,TGTGCCAGCAAACGAATGAACACTGAAGCTTTCTTT
TRBD1,TRBJ1-1,-,TRBV27,CASRYQGAGAEAFF,TGTGCCAGCAGATACCAGGGGGCCGGGGCTGAAGCTTTCTTT
TRBD2,TRBJ2-7,-,TRBV11-2,CASSSGLAGHYEQYF,TGTGCCAGCAGCTCCGGACTAGCGGGCCACTACGAGCAGTACTTC
-,TRBJ2-2,-,TRBV2,CASSDGRGAANTGELFF,TGTGCCAGCAGTGACGGTCGGGGGGCCGCGAACACCGGGGAGCTGTTTTTT
-,TRBJ1-2,-,TRBV15,CATSRGGHIYGYTF,TGTGCCACCAGCAGAGGGGGACACATCTATGGCTACACCTTC
-,TRBJ1-3,-,TRBV5-6,CASSLPLGGPSGNTIYF,TGTGCCAGCAGCTTACCCCTCGGGGGGCCATCAGGAAACACCATATATTTT
-,TRBJ1-3,-,TRBV19,CASSISNAATGRTGNTIYF,TGTGCCAGTAGTATTTCTAATGCCGCTACAGGGAGGACTGGAAACACCATATATTTT
-,TRBJ2-7,-,TRBV6-1,CASRKTGYYEQYF,TGTGCCAGCAGGAAGACAGGTTACTACGAGCAGTACTTC
-,TRBJ2-5,-,TRBV5-1,CASSPPVAETQYF,TGCGCCAGCAGCCCCCCGGTGGCGGAGACCCAGTACTTC
-,TRBJ2-1,-,TRBV6-5,CASSLRVYNEQFF,TGTGCCAGCAGTCTCAGGGTCTACAATGAGCAGTTCTTC
TRBD1,TRBJ2-1,-,TRBV29-1,CSAEGQGDNEQFF,TGCAGCGCCGAGGGACAGGGGGACAATGAGCAGTTCTTC
-,TRBJ2-5,-,TRBV6-1,CASSEAGTPRETQYF,TGTGCCAGCAGTGAAGCTGGGACTCCTCGTGAGACCCAGTACTTC
TRBD1,TRBJ2-1,-,TRBV11-3,CASSIGTGRENEQFF,TGTGCCAGCAGCATCGGGACAGGGCGGGAGAATGAGCAGTTCTTC
TRBD2,TRBJ2-1,-,TRBV5-4,CASSGGLAGELLEQFF,TGTGCCAGCAGCGGGGGACTAGCGGGGGAGCTCTTAGAGCAGTTCTTC
-,TRBJ2-2,-,TRBV27,CASSFGQYTGELFF,TGTGCCAGCAGTTTTGGCCAGTACACCGGGGAGCTGTTTTTT
-,TRBJ2-2,-,TRBV9,CASSVDRVDTGELFF,TGTGCCAGCAGCGTAGACAGGGTTGACACCGGGGAGCTGTTTTTT
-,TRBJ1-3,-,TRBV30,CAWNSGGGNTIYF,TGTGCCTGGAATTCGGGAGGTGGAAACACCATATATTTT
-,TRBJ2-3,-,TRBV9,CASSVARDPSTDTQYF,TGTGCCAGCAGCGTAGCTCGGGATCCTAGCACAGATACGCAGTATTTT
TRBD2,TRBJ2-1,few,TRBV19,CASSLAGSSYNEQFF,TGTGCCAGTTCTCTAGCGGGGAGCTCCTACAATGAGCAGTTCTTC
-,TRBJ1-5,-,TRBV7-2,CASSLRQGGNQPQHF,TGTGCCAGCAGCTTACGCCAGGGAGGTAATCAGCCCCAGCATTTT
-,TRBJ1-4,-,TRBV29-1,CSVEKTADEKLFF,TGCAGCGTTGAAAAGACAGCCGACGAAAAACTGTTTTTT
-,TRBJ1-2,-,TRBV27,CASSQNQGYYTF,TGTGCCAGCAGTCAGAATCAGGGGTACTACACCTTC
-,TRBJ2-2,once,TRBV9,CASSVAPTFTGELFF,TGTGCCAGCAGCGTAGCTCCCACTTTCACCGGGGAGCTGTTTTTT